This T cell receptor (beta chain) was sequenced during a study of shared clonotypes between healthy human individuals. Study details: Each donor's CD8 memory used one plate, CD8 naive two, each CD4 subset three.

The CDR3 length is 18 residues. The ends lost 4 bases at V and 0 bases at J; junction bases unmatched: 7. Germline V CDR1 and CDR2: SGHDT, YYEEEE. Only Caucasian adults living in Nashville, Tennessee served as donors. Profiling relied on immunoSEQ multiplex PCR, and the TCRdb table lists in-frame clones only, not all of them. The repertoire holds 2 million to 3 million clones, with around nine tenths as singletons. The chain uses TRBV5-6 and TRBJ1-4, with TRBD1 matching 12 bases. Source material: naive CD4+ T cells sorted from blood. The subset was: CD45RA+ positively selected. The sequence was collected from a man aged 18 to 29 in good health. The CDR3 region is CASSPGTGGPTTNEKLFF. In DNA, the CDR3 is TGTGCCAGCAGCCCCGGGACAGGGGGCCCTACAACTAATGAAAAACTGTTTTTT.